Listed here is a single T cell receptor (beta chain). Repertoires were generated with immunoSEQ multiplex PCR, while TCRdb's copy carries only in-frame clones and drops some. The sample has about 35,000 clones; about 83% are singletons. The sample originates from a study of OX40 agonist ivuxolimab in advanced cancers. From germline, CDR1 is SGHRS and CDR2 YFSETQ. V trimming: 3 bases; J trimming: 9 bases; junction bases outside the gene matches: 3. The CDR3 is 12 residues long. Patients were ruled out by autoimmune disease history or systemic immunosuppression. Specimen: CD4+ or CD8+ T cells sorted from blood, collected in a trial of the OX40 agonist ivuxolimab. The chain joins TRBV5-1 to TRBJ2-1; 7 nucleotides align to TRBD2. The TCR was taken from an adult with an advanced solid tumor such as melanoma, head and neck, liver or kidney cancer. CDR3 bases: TGCGCCAGCAGCTGGGGGGAGGGTGAGCAGTTCTTC. This translates into CASSWGEGEQFF.